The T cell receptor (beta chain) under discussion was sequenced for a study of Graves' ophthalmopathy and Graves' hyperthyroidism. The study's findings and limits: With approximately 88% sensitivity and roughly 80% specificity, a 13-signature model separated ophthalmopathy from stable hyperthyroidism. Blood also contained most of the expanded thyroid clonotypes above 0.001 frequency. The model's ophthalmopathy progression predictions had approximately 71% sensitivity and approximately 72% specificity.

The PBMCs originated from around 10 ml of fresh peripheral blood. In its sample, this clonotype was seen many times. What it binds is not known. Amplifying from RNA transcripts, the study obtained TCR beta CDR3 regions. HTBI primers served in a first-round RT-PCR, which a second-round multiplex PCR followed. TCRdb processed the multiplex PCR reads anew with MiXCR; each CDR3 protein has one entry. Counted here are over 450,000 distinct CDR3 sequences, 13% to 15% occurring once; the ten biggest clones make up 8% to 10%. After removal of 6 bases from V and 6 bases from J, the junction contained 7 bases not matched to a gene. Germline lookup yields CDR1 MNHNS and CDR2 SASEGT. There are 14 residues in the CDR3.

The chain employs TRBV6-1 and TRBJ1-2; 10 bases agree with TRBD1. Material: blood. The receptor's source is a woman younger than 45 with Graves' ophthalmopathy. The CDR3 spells CASSMDRGAHGYTF. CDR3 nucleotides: TGTGCCAGCAGCATGGACAGGGGGGCCCATGGCTACACCTTC.